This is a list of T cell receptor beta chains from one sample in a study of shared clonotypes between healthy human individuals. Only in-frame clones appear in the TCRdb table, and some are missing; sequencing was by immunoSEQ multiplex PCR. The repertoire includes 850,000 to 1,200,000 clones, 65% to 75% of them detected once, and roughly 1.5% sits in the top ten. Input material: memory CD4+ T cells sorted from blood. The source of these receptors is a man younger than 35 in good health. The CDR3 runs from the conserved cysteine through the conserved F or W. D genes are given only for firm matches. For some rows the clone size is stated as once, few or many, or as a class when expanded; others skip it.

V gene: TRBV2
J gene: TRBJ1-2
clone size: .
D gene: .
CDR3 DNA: TGTGCCAGCCTCCCCCCCAGGTTTCTCTATGGCTACACCTTC
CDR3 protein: CASLPPRFLYGYTF

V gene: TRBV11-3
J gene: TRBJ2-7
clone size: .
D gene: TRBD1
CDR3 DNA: TGTGCCAGCAGCTTAGGGGGAGACAGGGGAGGCGAGCAGTACTTC
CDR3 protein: CASSLGGDRGGEQYF

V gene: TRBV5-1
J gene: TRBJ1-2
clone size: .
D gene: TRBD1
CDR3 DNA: TGCGCCAGCAGTAGGGGACAGATCTATGGCTACACCTTC
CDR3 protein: CASSRGQIYGYTF

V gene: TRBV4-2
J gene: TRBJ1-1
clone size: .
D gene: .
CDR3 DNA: TGTGCCAGCAGCCCTAGCGTGACTGAAGCTTTCTTT
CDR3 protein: CASSPSVTEAFF

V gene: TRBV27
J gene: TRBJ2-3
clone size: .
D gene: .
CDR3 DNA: TGTGCCAGCCCGGACAACATCAGGTATAGCACAGATACGCAGTATTTT
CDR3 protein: CASPDNIRYSTDTQYF

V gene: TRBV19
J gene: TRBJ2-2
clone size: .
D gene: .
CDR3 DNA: TGTGCCAGTAGTATACAGGTTGGAACCGGGGAGCTGTTTTTT
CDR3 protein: CASSIQVGTGELFF

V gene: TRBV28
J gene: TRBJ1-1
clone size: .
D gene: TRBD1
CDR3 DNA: TGTGCCAGCAGTGCACAGGGGAAGTCTGCTGAAGCTTTCTTT
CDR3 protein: CASSAQGKSAEAFF

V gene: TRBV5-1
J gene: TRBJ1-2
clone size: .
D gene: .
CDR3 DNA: TGCGCCAGCAGCGTAGCTAACTATGGCTACACCTTC
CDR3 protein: CASSVANYGYTF

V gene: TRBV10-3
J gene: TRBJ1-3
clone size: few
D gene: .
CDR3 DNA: TGTGCCATCAGTGAGTCGTGGGGAAACACCATATATTTT
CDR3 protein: CAISESWGNTIYF

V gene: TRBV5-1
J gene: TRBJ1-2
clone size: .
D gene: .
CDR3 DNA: TGCGCCAGCAGCTTGGGTCAGGGAAAGGGCGACTATGGCTACACCTTC
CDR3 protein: CASSLGQGKGDYGYTF